This record looks at one T cell receptor beta chain sequence and its context. Its matching antigen is unknown. Germline values: CDR1 SGHAT, CDR2 FQNNGV. This CDR3 has 12 residues. Trimming shortened V by 5 bases and J by 4 bases, and 8 bases separated the two germline ends. As the sequencing template, cDNA was produced by extracting RNA and reverse transcribing it. The table came from immunoSEQ multiplex PCR; TCRdb's copy has only in-frame clones and leaves some out. Seen here are about 150,000 clones, 40% to 60% observed once, and the top ten hold roughly a fifth. The data are from a study of CD8+ T cells in alopecia areata. The wider study: Treatment comprised oral tofacitinib, 5 to 10 mg twice daily, in treated patients. General observations from the study: Normal skin's resident alphabeta T cells are sequenced alongside lesional scalp T cells. Affected lesional scalp, above all in alopecia totalis/universalis, was more clonal than normal scalp.

PBMCs provided sorted CD4+ and CD8+ T cells. This sample comprised CD8+ T cells sorted from blood, obtained at week 0. This receptor was identified in a human donor with alopecia areata. The V call is TRBV11-2, the J call TRBJ1-2, with D tentatively TRBD1 (5 bases). The CDR3 sequence is CASSTTVYGYTF. The CDR3 DNA reads TGTGCCAGCAGCACGACAGTCTATGGCTACACCTTC.